This record covers a single TCR beta chain. As yet, its antigen is unknown. Trimming removed 4 bases from V and 6 bases from J, with 10 bases in between. This CDR3 has 12 amino acids. CDR1 is SGHDT, CDR2 YYEEEE, per germline. These data originate in a study of CD8+ T cells in alopecia areata. Findings and caveats of the study: Elevated clonality characterized lesional scalp relative to normal scalp, particularly in alopecia totalis/universalis.

cDNA prepared by RNA extraction and subsequent reverse transcription served as the template for sequencing. Libraries were prepared by immunoSEQ multiplex PCR; TCRdb keeps only in-frame clonotypes and omits some of them. The sample includes about 180,000 clones, about 66% of them seen just once. The sequence was obtained from a human donor with alopecia areata. The source material was CD8+ T cells sorted from blood, sampled at week 0. The chain employs TRBV5-6 and TRBJ1-2, with unresolved D. The CDR3 is CASSLYGDGYTF. The DNA of the CDR3 is TGTGCCAGCAGCCTGTATGGGGATGGCTACACCTTC.